The 23 T cell receptor beta chains in this list originate from one sample, sequenced in a study of T cells in Graves' hyperthyroidism and ophthalmopathy. Amplification targeted TCR beta CDR3 regions from RNA transcripts. The HTBI primer set served for first-round RT-PCR of the TCR CDR3. TCRdb independently ran MiXCR on the multiplex PCR reads; one entry per CDR3 protein. Altogether 650,000 to 700,000 distinct CDR3 sequences are present, 17% being singletons, with the ten largest covering 15% to 19%. Sequencing was performed on blood. The receptors stem from a man between 50 and 59 years old with Graves' hyperthyroidism.

Only one count was recorded for this clonotype. The chain uses TRBV2 and TRBJ2-2, with D perhaps TRBD2 (6 bases). Trimming took 8 bases from V and 6 from J, leaving 10 bases between them. Germline assignment: CDR1 SNHLY and CDR2 FYNNEI. The CDR3 loop spans 12 amino acids. CDR3 in DNA: TGTGCCAGCGACGGGGAGGCCGGGGAGCTGTTTTTT. This encodes CASDGEAGELFF. The full variable domain, its missing parts supplied by reference TRBV2 and TRBJ2-2, is EPEVTQTPSHQVTQMGQEVILRCVPISNHLYFYWYRQILGQKVEFLVSFYNNEISEKSEIFDDQFSVERPDGSNFTLKIRSTKLEDSAMYFCASDGEAGELFFGEGSRLTVL.

This chain links TRBV3-1 with TRBJ1-3; tentatively, D is TRBD1 (6 bases). V was shortened by 1 base and J by 2 bases, with 18 bases between the two germline ends. Germline V gene lookup returns CDR1 LGHDT and CDR2 YNNKEL (reference sequence). The CDR3 extends over 18 amino acids. The CDR3 spells CASSQAGITRGAGNTIYF. In DNA form, the CDR3 reads TGTGCCAGCAGCCAAGCAGGGATTACCAGGGGCGCTGGAAACACCATATATTTT. The full variable domain, in which reference TRBV3-1 and TRBJ1-3 provide the parts outside the CDR3, is DTAVSQTPKYLVTQMGNDKSIKCEQNLGHDTMYWYKQDSKKFLKIMFSYNNKELIINETVPNRFSPKSPDKAHLNLHINSLELGDSAVYFCASSQAGITRGAGNTIYFGEGSWLTVV.

This chain connects TRBV2 to TRBJ2-7; TRBD2 is a possible D gene (6 bases). This CDR3 comprises 16 residues. Trimming removed 4 bases at V and 2 bases at J, with 18 bases between. Germline-derived CDR1 and CDR2 are SNHLY and FYNNEI. The chain's CDR3 is CASSVKEGPLAYEQYF. CDR3 coding DNA: TGTGCCAGCAGTGTAAAGGAGGGCCCTCTTGCCTACGAGCAGTACTTC.

The chain joins TRBV6-1 to TRBJ1-3, with 7 positions matching TRBD1. The V gene end was trimmed by 6 bases and the J gene end by 3 bases; junction bases not matched to a gene: 14. In germline, CDR1 is MNHNS, CDR2 SASEGT. The length of the CDR3 is 17 residues. CDR3 residues: CASRRRGGDKNGNTIYF. The DNA of the CDR3 is TGTGCCAGCAGACGAAGAGGGGGCGATAAAAATGGAAACACCATATATTTT.

The genes are TRBV6-2 or TRBV6-3 and TRBJ1-5, with 9 positions matching TRBD1. The CDR3 totals 15 residues. V was clipped by 6 bases and J by 1 base; unmatched bases: 4. Germline CDR1 reads MNHEY; CDR2 reads SVGEGT. The CDR3 DNA follows: TGTGCCAGCAGATCTGGGACAGGGAGCAATCAGCCCCAGCATTTT. Protein product: CASRSGTGSNQPQHF.

This clonotype has ten or more counts. For the CDR3, the DNA is TGTGCCAGCAGTGGACTTCCGGTTTTAGACAATGAGCAGTTCTTC. Its protein product is CASSGLPVLDNEQFF. The V gene is TRBV11-2, the J gene TRBJ2-1; possibly TRBD2 for D (5 bases). The V and J ends lost 6 bases and 5 bases respectively, with 17 bases between them. CDR1 is SGHAT and CDR2 is FQNNGV in the germline V gene. The CDR3 consists of 15 residues.

Ten or more counts support this clonotype. The chain links TRBV7-9 to TRBJ1-2; D is undetermined. Between the trimmed V and J ends, which lost 1 base and 8 bases, there was a span of 8 bases. The CDR3 is 12 residues long. The germline CDR1 and CDR2 sequences are SEHNR and FQNEAQ (reference sequence). In nucleotides, the CDR3 is TGTGCCAGCAGCTTAGTTGAGGTCGGCTACACCTTC. Translation gives CASSLVEVGYTF. Filled out from reference TRBV7-9 and TRBJ1-2, the complete variable domain reads DTGVSQNPRHKITKRGQNVTFRCDPISEHNRLYWYRQTLGQGPEFLTYFQNEAQLEKSRLLSDRFSAERPKGSFSTLEIQRTEQGDSAMYLCASSLVEVGYTFGSGTRLTVV.

This clonotype was counted only a few times. The gene calls are TRBV30 and TRBJ2-5, with 9 bases lining up with TRBD1. Germline CDR1 and CDR2: GTSNPN and SVGIG (reference sequence). J lost 5 bases, V lost 5 bases, and 12 bases had no gene match. The CDR3 is 15 residues long. The CDR3 DNA reads TGTGCCTGGGGTACCGGGACAGGGTTCTCGGAGACCCAGTACTTC. Its protein is CAWGTGTGFSETQYF. The whole variable domain, filled in from reference TRBV30 and TRBJ2-5, reads SQTIHQWPATLVQPVGSPLSLECTVEGTSNPNLYWYRQAAGRGLQLLFYSVGIGQISSEVPQNLSASRPQDRQFILSSKKLLLSDSGFYLCAWGTGTGFSETQYFGPGTRLLVL.

V gene TRBV3-1 combines with J gene TRBJ2-7; D unclear. This CDR3 comprises 13 residues. Trimming took off 0 bases at V and 2 bases at J, with 5 bases between the two ends. CDR1 and CDR2 (germline): LGHDT, YNNKEL (reference sequence). CDR3 in DNA: TGTGCCAGCAGCCAAGATTTGGCCTACGAGCAGTACTTC. Its translation: CASSQDLAYEQYF.

This clonotype was seen repeatedly, ten times or more. The J gene is TRBJ2-3, the V gene TRBV11-2, with 7 bases lining up with TRBD2. The V gene end was trimmed by 6 bases and the J gene end by 0 bases; junction bases not matched to a gene: 12. CDR1 and CDR2 from the germline V gene are SGHAT and FQNNGV. The CDR3 consists of 17 residues. This chain's CDR3 is CASRLPGRTLSTDTQYF. Here the CDR3 DNA reads TGTGCCAGCAGGCTCCCCGGGAGGACACTTAGCACAGATACGCAGTATTTT.

This clonotype has a count of ten or more. The chain is built from TRBV28 and TRBJ2-3; D not certain. Per germline, CDR1 MDHEN and CDR2 SYDVKM. V was shortened by 1 base and J by 4 bases, with 9 bases between the two germline ends. The CDR3 is 14 amino acids. CDR3 region: CASSLFRAPDTQYF. For the CDR3, the DNA is TGTGCCAGCAGTTTATTTCGGGCTCCAGATACGCAGTATTTT.

The chain couples TRBV2 to TRBJ1-1; D call uncertain. The CDR3 is 13 residues long. Germline CDR1 and CDR2: SNHLY and FYNNEI. V was clipped by 7 bases and J by 1 base, with 10 bases between them. The CDR3 spells CASMDPWNTEAFF. DNA of the CDR3: TGTGCCAGCATGGACCCATGGAACACTGAAGCTTTCTTT.

This clonotype was observed many times. The chain carries TRBV6-1 and TRBJ2-7; maybe TRBD2 (5 bases). CDR3 length equals 12 residues. Trimming left V 5 bases short and J 3 bases short, with 8 bases between. The germline V gene encodes CDR1 MNHNS and CDR2 SASEGT. CDR3 residues: CASSPADYEQYF. In DNA, the CDR3 is TGTGCCAGCAGTCCAGCGGACTACGAGCAGTACTTC.

This clonotype was observed at least ten times. V usage is TRBV6-1 and J usage is TRBJ1-1; 8 nucleotides align to TRBD1. This CDR3 spans 15 amino acids. V was pared by 5 bases and J by 3 bases, with 8 bases of the junction left unmatched. Germline CDR1 MNHNS, CDR2 SASEGT. The CDR3 coding sequence is TGTGCCAGCAGTTCCCCCTGGACAGGGCACACTGAAGCTTTCTTT. It translates to CASSSPWTGHTEAFF.

This clonotype has ten or more counts. The gene calls are TRBV29-1 and TRBJ2-3; TRBD1 matches 7 bases. The CDR3 loop spans 16 amino acids. The J segment lost 2 bases and the V segment lost 4 bases, leaving 12 bases of the junction unmatched. Germline V gene lookup returns CDR1 SQVTM and CDR2 ANQGSEA. CDR3 DNA sequence: TGCAGCGTTGGTTATGCACGGGACAGTCTCACAGATACGCAGTATTTT. Protein product: CSVGYARDSLTDTQYF.

This clonotype was counted at least ten times. The chain joins TRBV2 to TRBJ2-3; no reliable D call. Germline V gene lookup returns CDR1 SNHLY and CDR2 FYNNEI. With 3 bases removed from V and 7 bases from J, the gap between germline ends came to 5 bases. This CDR3 is built from 11 residues. Written as DNA, the CDR3 is TGTGCCAGCAGTGAGGCAAATACGCAGTATTTT. Translated: CASSEANTQYF.

About this clonotype: A much larger clone differs from this one at a single base, so this may be a read error. The chain joins TRBV3-1 to TRBJ2-1; D remains ambiguous. Deletions cut 4 bases from V and 1 base from J, with 14 bases between. The CDR3 is 16 residues long. Germline values: CDR1 LGHDT, CDR2 YNNKEL (reference sequence). The CDR3 region is CASSPRYGGSYNEQFF. The CDR3 DNA reads TGTGCCAGCAGCCCCAGATATGGCGGTTCCTACAATGAGCAGTTCTTC.

This clonotype has just a few counts. The gene calls are TRBV18 and TRBJ2-6; D is ambiguous. Trimming shortened V by 4 bases and J by 0 bases, and 10 bases separated the two germline ends. This CDR3 has 16 residues. Per germline, CDR1 KGHSH and CDR2 LQKENI. CDR3 region: CASSQPISSGANVLTF. The CDR3 DNA follows: TGTGCCAGCTCACAACCGATCAGCTCTGGGGCCAACGTCCTGACTTTC.

This clonotype was found many times. The chain couples TRBV10-3 to TRBJ1-2; D not certain. The CDR3 has 16 amino acids. Germline V CDR1 and CDR2: ENHRY, SYGVKD. V shed 0 bases and J shed 4 bases, with 15 bases lying between them. The CDR3 region is CAISESVKGSTYGYTF. The CDR3 nucleotides are TGTGCCATCAGTGAGTCGGTTAAAGGCAGCACCTATGGCTACACCTTC.

Many counts were recorded for this clonotype. V gene TRBV28 combines with J gene TRBJ2-7; 9 bases fit TRBD2. CDR3 length: 18 amino acids. Germline V gene lookup returns CDR1 MDHEN and CDR2 SYDVKM. V trimming: 5 bases; J trimming: 3 bases; junction bases outside the gene matches: 17. The CDR3 nucleotides are TGTGCCAGCAGTCCCCGCCTTGGGTCCTTAGCGGGAGTCTACGAGCAGTACTTC. It codes for CASSPRLGSLAGVYEQYF.

This chain uses TRBV28 with TRBJ2-7; possibly TRBD2 for D (5 bases). The CDR3 extends over 15 amino acids. V gave up 2 bases and J gave up 3 bases, with 14 bases separating them. CDR1 MDHEN and CDR2 SYDVKM come from the germline V gene. As DNA, the CDR3 is TGTGCCAGCAGTTTAGATTCGGGGTACAGCTACGAGCAGTACTTC. This gives the protein CASSLDSGYSYEQYF.

Many counts were recorded for this clonotype. J is TRBJ1-5 and V is TRBV12-3 or TRBV12-4; TRBD1 aligns across 7 bases. Unmatched junction bases numbered 3, after V lost 6 bases and J lost 4 bases. The CDR3 contains 13 residues. The CDR3 DNA reads as TGTGCCAGCAGAACGGGACAGAATCAGCCCCAGCATTTT. Protein: CASRTGQNQPQHF.

The J gene is TRBJ2-1, the V gene TRBV7-8; TRBD2 matches 7 bases. In germline, CDR1 is SGHVS, CDR2 FQNEAQ. This CDR3 is 17 amino acids long. Losses at the gene ends were 3 bases for V and 3 bases for J; bases not matched to a gene: 11. The CDR3 DNA reads TGTGCCAGCAGCTTTTCTTCGGCGGGAGAAATCTACAATGAGCAGTTCTTC. This gives the protein CASSFSSAGEIYNEQFF.